Each of the 7 T cell receptor beta chains below was sequenced from the same sample in a study of post-analysis software for immune sequencing data. Study observations and caveats: Five TRBV segments, including TRBV5-6, TRBV5-1 and TRBV20-1, were more frequent in patients than controls.

Prepared libraries of TCR beta cDNA carried unique molecular identifiers. Using its own MiXCR run on the PCR reads, TCRdb lists one record per CDR3 protein. The top ten hold around an eighth of the sample, which has approximately 460,000 distinct CDR3 sequences, around 40% seen once. No antigen has been identified for these receptors. The sample taken for sequencing was blood. All receptors derive from a girl between 10 and 17 years old with multiple sclerosis.

The V and J genes are TRBV28 and TRBJ2-6; the D is unclear. Germline assignment: CDR1 MDHEN and CDR2 SYDVKM. V dropped 8 bases and J dropped 2 bases, with 7 bases sitting between them. The CDR3 is made up of 13 amino acids. The CDR3 protein is CASARAGANVLTF. Here the CDR3 DNA reads TGTGCCAGCGCAAGAGCTGGGGCCAACGTCCTGACTTTC.

V usage is TRBV12-3 or TRBV12-4 and J usage is TRBJ1-6; a weak D match, TRBD1 (5 bases). Between the trimmed V and J ends, which lost 7 bases and 8 bases, there was a span of 15 bases. This CDR3 comprises 14 residues. The CDR3 is CASKRGGGDSPLHF. DNA for the CDR3: TGTGCCAGCAAACGGGGGGGAGGAGATTCACCCCTCCACTTT.

The V call is TRBV5-1, the J call TRBJ2-5; TRBD2 matches at 7 bases. The CDR3 extends over 12 amino acids. Losses at the gene ends were 5 bases for V and 7 bases for J; bases not matched to a gene: 5. CDR1 SGHRS and CDR2 YFSETQ come from the germline V gene. As DNA, the CDR3 is TGCGCCAGCAGGCTGCGGGAGACGACCCAGTACTTC. Its translation: CASRLRETTQYF. Full variable domain (rest looked up from reference TRBV5-1 and TRBJ2-5): KAGVTQTPRYLIKTRGQQVTLSCSPISGHRSVSWYQQTPGQGLQFLFEYFSETQRNKGNFPGRFSGRQFSNSRSEMNVSTLELGDSALYLCASRLRETTQYFGPGTRLLVL.

The rearrangement uses TRBV19 and TRBJ1-2; the D is unclear. Germline CDR1 LNHDA, CDR2 SQIVND (reference sequence). The CDR3 runs 13 residues. V shed 6 bases and J shed 1 base, with 9 bases lying between them. Here the CDR3 DNA reads TGTGCCAGTAGCGTTGACCTTAACTATGGCTACACCTTC. As protein: CASSVDLNYGYTF.

This chain uses TRBV28 with TRBJ2-6, with 11 bases aligning to TRBD2. Trimming cost V 4 bases and J 4 bases; bases outside gene matches: 6. Germline values: CDR1 MDHEN, CDR2 SYDVKM. The CDR3 runs to 17 residues. CDR3 sequence reads: CASSSTSGIPGANVLTF. Here the CDR3 DNA reads TGTGCCAGCAGTTCGACTAGCGGGATACCCGGGGCCAACGTCCTGACTTTC. The full variable domain, its missing parts supplied by reference TRBV28 and TRBJ2-6, is DVKVTQSSRYLVKRTGEKVFLECVQDMDHENMFWYRQDPGLGLRLIYFSYDVKMKEKGDIPEGYSVSREKKERFSLILESASTNQTSMYLCASSSTSGIPGANVLTFGAGSRLTVL.

CDR3 sequence reads: CASSSGLGTDTQYF. The CDR3 bases are TGTGCCAGCAGTAGCGGGTTAGGCACAGATACGCAGTATTTT. The J gene is TRBJ2-3, the V gene TRBV12-3 or TRBV12-4; possibly TRBD2 for D (6 bases). The CDR3 is 14 amino acids. V gave up 5 bases and J gave up 1 base, with 10 bases separating them.

The gene calls are TRBV29-1 and TRBJ1-1, with a possible D match to TRBD1 (6 bases). The germline V and J ends were trimmed by 6 bases and 0 bases, with 11 bases remaining between them. Looked up from germline, CDR1 is SQVTM and CDR2 is ANQGSEA. The CDR3 consists of 13 residues. As DNA, the CDR3 is TGCAGCGTCGGACAGTCCATGAACACTGAAGCTTTCTTT. The encoded protein is CSVGQSMNTEAFF.